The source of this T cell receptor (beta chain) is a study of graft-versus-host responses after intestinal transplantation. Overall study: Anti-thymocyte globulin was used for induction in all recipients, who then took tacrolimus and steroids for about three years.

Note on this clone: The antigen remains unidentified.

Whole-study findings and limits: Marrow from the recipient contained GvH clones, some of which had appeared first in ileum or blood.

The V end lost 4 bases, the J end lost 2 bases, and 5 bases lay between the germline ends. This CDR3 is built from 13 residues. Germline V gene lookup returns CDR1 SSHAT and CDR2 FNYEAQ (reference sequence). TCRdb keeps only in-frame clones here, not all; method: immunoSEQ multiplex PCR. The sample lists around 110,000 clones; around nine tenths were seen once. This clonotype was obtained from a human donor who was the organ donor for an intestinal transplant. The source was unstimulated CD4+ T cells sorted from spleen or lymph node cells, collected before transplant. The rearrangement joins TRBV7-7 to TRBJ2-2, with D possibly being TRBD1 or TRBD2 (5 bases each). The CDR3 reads CASSWDNTGELFF. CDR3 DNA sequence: TGTGCCAGCAGCTGGGACAACACCGGGGAGCTGTTTTTT.